Listed below are T cell receptor beta chains from one sample, sequenced in a study of CXCR3-negative and CXCR3-positive naive CD8 T cells. TCRdb re-called the 5' RACE reads; one entry per CDR3 protein, DNA not given. The repertoire shows approximately 52,000 distinct CDR3 sequences; the top ten hold 20% to 25%. Input material: memory CD8+ T cells from blood. Receptor source: a human donor in good health. Some clones in this sample may be carry-over from other donors' samples. The CDR3 runs from the conserved cysteine through the conserved F or W. Each record gives: J gene, V gene, CDR3 protein.

TRBJ2-1 | TRBV7-9 | CASSSSGTQGGNEQFF
TRBJ2-7 | TRBV29-1 | CSVRPSGGEQYF
TRBJ2-5 | TRBV28 | CASSSGWGETQYF
TRBJ2-1 | TRBV29-1 | CSVGRREGGEQFF
TRBJ1-3 | TRBV21-1 | CASSKPLAKSGNTIYF
TRBJ2-7 | TRBV28 | CASSLFKSSSYEQYF
TRBJ1-1 | TRBV12-5 | CASGLRGATEAFF
TRBJ2-7 | TRBV27 | CASSTGTGGYEQYF
TRBJ2-3 | TRBV6-5 | CASSVLSGGTGDTQYF
TRBJ2-7 | TRBV5-5 | CASSYGTSVSYEQYF
TRBJ2-2 | TRBV29-1 | CSVPQGAGELFF
TRBJ1-2 | TRBV9 | CASSVADLGRGSRGYTF
TRBJ2-5 | TRBV29-1 | CSVEGTPEDQETQYF
TRBJ1-1 | TRBV29-1 | CSVVYLGDTEAFF
TRBJ2-1 | TRBV20-1 | CSARERGRPYNEQFF
TRBJ2-2 | TRBV20-1 | CSGEGENTGELFF
TRBJ2-2 | TRBV19 | CATTAGPWTGELFF
TRBJ1-1 | TRBV6-5 | CASSRGRGLSTEAFF
TRBJ1-1 | TRBV29-1 | CSVTGLNTEAFF
TRBJ2-7 | TRBV20-1 | CSARRLAGGYEQYF
TRBJ2-5 | TRBV4-2 | CASSQKTSGGAETQYF
TRBJ1-1 | TRBV24-1 | CATSAGDTEAFF
TRBJ1-1 | TRBV7-3 | CASSSGGWSEAFF
TRBJ2-3 | TRBV5-5 | CASSPPHSLSTDTQYF
TRBJ1-1 | TRBV20-1 | CSAREDLLGTEAFF
TRBJ1-1 | TRBV6-2/TRBV6-3 | CASSNTGQKNTEAFF
TRBJ2-7 | TRBV29-1 | CSAQGGAPYEQYF
TRBJ2-7 | TRBV27 | CASSLYGPKYEQYF
TRBJ2-1 | TRBV10-3 | CAISEAWTGTYNEQFF
TRBJ2-7 | TRBV18 | CASSPGQGVYEQYF
TRBJ1-2 | TRBV20-1 | CSAREIGSNYGYTF
TRBJ2-5 | TRBV28 | CASSSHPDYDQETQYF
TRBJ1-2 | TRBV6-2/TRBV6-3 | CASSYSTKAGDYGYTF
TRBJ2-7 | TRBV7-3 | CASSLLGSGRGPYEQYF
TRBJ2-1 | TRBV10-3 | CAITETSGGPNEQFF
TRBJ1-1 | TRBV19 | CASSMGQGNTEAFF
TRBJ2-1 | TRBV4-3 | CASSQDRLGGGTEQFF
TRBJ1-1 | TRBV5-1 | CASSDFGQTTTEAFF
TRBJ2-1 | TRBV29-1 | CSVERGTYNEQFF
TRBJ1-1 | TRBV7-2 | CASSLVDPRGNTEAFF
TRBJ2-7 | TRBV5-1 | CASSSGSYEQYF
TRBJ2-5 | TRBV6-4 | CASAAGAEETQYF
TRBJ2-5 | TRBV7-7 | CASSPGRHQETQYF
TRBJ2-7 | TRBV9 | CASSAGQGPPYEQYF
TRBJ1-4 | TRBV6-1 | CASSEDVANEKLFF
TRBJ2-7 | TRBV19 | CASSFGQTYEQYF
TRBJ1-1 | TRBV5-1 | CASIVGTEAFF